These T cell receptor beta chains were read from a single sample in a study of blood T cell repertoires in COVID-19. Generated by immunoSEQ multiplex PCR, the TCRdb table keeps only in-frame clones and is missing some. The sample has fewer than 150,000 clones, more than 80% seen once. Material for sequencing was peripheral blood. These TCRs come from a woman in her sixties with COVID-19, enrolled during active disease. CDR3s include the opening cysteine and the closing phenylalanine or tryptophan. D genes are given only for firm matches. Only part of the rows carry a size: once, few, many, or a class if the clone is expanded.

CTSSHFLTGTSGGASQETQYF	TGCACCAGCAGCCATTTCCTCACCGGGACTAGCGGGGGGGCCAGTCAAGAGACCCAGTACTTC	TRBV1	TRBJ2-5	-	-
CSGSDRDQNEKLFF	TGCAGCGGCTCCGACAGGGACCAAAATGAAAAACTGTTTTTT	TRBV29-1	TRBJ1-4	TRBD1	-
CASSLGRGSDTQYF	TGCGCCAGCAGCTTGGGTCGGGGATCAGATACGCAGTATTTT	TRBV5-1	TRBJ2-3	-	-
CASSLSADTQYF	TGTGCCAGCAGCTTATCCGCGGATACGCAGTATTTT	TRBV7-9	TRBJ2-3	-	-
CASSQQGAPDTEAFF	TGCGCCAGCAGTCAACAGGGGGCGCCGGACACTGAAGCTTTCTTT	TRBV23-1	TRBJ1-1	TRBD1	-
CASSLAGQGVDYGYTF	TGCGCCAGCAGCTTGGCCGGGCAGGGGGTTGACTATGGCTACACCTTC	TRBV5-1	TRBJ1-2	TRBD1	-
CASSSPGQGEQFF	TGCGCCAGCAGCTCTCCCGGACAGGGTGAGCAGTTCTTC	TRBV5-1	TRBJ2-1	TRBD1	-
CASMFGGGTRYGYTF	TGTGCCAGCATGTTTGGCGGGGGGACACGGTATGGCTACACCTTC	TRBV28	TRBJ1-2	-	once
CASSPPSGHLQETQYF	TGTGCCAGCAGCCCACCATCTGGACACCTCCAAGAGACCCAGTACTTC	TRBV3-1/TRBV3-2	TRBJ2-5	-	-
CASSPAGARAGIAAFF	TGTGCCAGTAGTCCGGCGGGGGCGCGCGCAGGGATTGCTGCTTTCTTT	TRBV19	TRBJ1-1	-	-
CASSPGGTGFGYTF	TGTGCCAGCAGCCCCGGCGGGACAGGGTTTGGCTACACCTTC	TRBV7-3	TRBJ1-2	TRBD1	once
CASSQLQGRGGELFF	TGTGCCAGCAGCCAATTACAGGGGCGTGGCGGGGAGCTGTTTTTT	TRBV3-1/TRBV3-2	TRBJ2-2	TRBD1	-
CASSLRGNGNQPQHF	TGTGCCAGCAGCTTACGGGGTAACGGCAATCAGCCCCAGCATTTT	TRBV7-3	TRBJ1-5	-	-
CASSNSGGHFYEQYF	TGTGCCAGTAGTAACAGCGGGGGGCACTTCTACGAGCAGTACTTC	TRBV19	TRBJ2-7	TRBD2	-
CASSQEGGSNEKLFF	TGCGCCAGCAGCCAAGAAGGCGGGAGCAATGAAAAACTGTTTTTT	TRBV4-1	TRBJ1-4	-	-
CASSQVRGPSNQPQHF	TGTGCCAGCAGCCAAGTGCGGGGGCCTAGCAATCAGCCCCAGCATTTT	TRBV4-2	TRBJ1-5	-	-
CASSSARIIGSNSYEQYF	TGTGCCAGCAGTAGCGCTCGGATAATTGGGTCGAACTCCTACGAGCAGTACTTC	TRBV27	TRBJ2-7	-	-
CASSLALGQGNYGYTF	TGTGCCAGCAGCTTAGCGCTAGGACAGGGTAACTATGGCTACACCTTC	TRBV7-2	TRBJ1-2	TRBD1	once
CASKRTEKLEAFF	TGTGCCAGCAAACGGACAGAAAAACTTGAAGCTTTCTTT	TRBV2	TRBJ1-1	-	many
CASRPGLATEAFF	TGTGCCAGTAGGCCGGGACTGGCCACTGAAGCTTTCTTT	TRBV19	TRBJ1-1	-	few
CASRGTGPYNEQFF	TGTGCCAGCAGGGGGACAGGGCCCTACAATGAGCAGTTCTTC	TRBV6-5	TRBJ2-1	TRBD1	-
CASSYTGAWNTEAFF	TGTGCCAGCAGTTACACAGGGGCCTGGAACACTGAAGCTTTCTTT	TRBV2	TRBJ1-1	TRBD1	few
CASSLTGTGDGYTF	TGTGCCAGCAGTTTAACCGGGACAGGGGACGGCTACACCTTC	TRBV28	TRBJ1-2	TRBD1	-
CASSQSGSPKNIQYF	TGTGCCAGCAGCCAATCGGGCTCCCCCAAAAACATTCAGTACTTC	TRBV16	TRBJ2-4	-	once
CATLGTDTEAFF	TGTGCCACCCTGGGGACAGACACTGAAGCTTTCTTT	TRBV6-5	TRBJ1-1	TRBD1	-
CASSVESGRPYGYTF	TGTGCCAGCAGCGTAGAATCCGGCAGGCCCTATGGCTACACCTTC	TRBV9	TRBJ1-2	-	-